The 21 T cell receptor beta chains below all came from one sample that was sequenced in a study of neurological immune-mediated disorders. Each CDR3 protein gets one entry after TCRdb re-called the 5' RACE reads with MiXCR. The sample lists 70,000 or so distinct CDR3 sequences; around 3% were seen once. The sequencing sample was made of PBMCs. The receptors here all came from a woman between 45 and 65 years old with multiple sclerosis.

This clonotype has at least ten counts. CDR3 in DNA: TGCAGTGCGCGGACAGGGTTAAAGCAGCCCCAGCATTTT. This encodes CSARTGLKQPQHF. This sequence joins TRBV20-1 and TRBJ1-5, with 8 positions matching TRBD1. There are 13 residues in the CDR3. Trimming at V came to 6 bases and at J to 7 bases, leaving 8 bases not matched to a gene. CDR1 DFQATT and CDR2 SNEGSKA come from the germline V gene (reference sequence).

This clonotype was counted between two and nine times. The V call is TRBV4-3, the J call TRBJ2-4; a weak D match, TRBD2 (5 bases). Trimming cost V 1 base and J 3 bases, with 10 bases left between them. CDR3 length: 15 residues. Looked up from germline, CDR1 is LGHNA and CDR2 is YSLEER. The CDR3 protein is CASSQGGFDKNIQYF. CDR3 in DNA: TGCGCCAGCAGCCAAGGCGGGTTCGACAAAAACATTCAGTACTTC.

A word on this clonotype: A read error is possible here, since a much larger clone lies one base away. V usage is TRBV2 and J usage is TRBJ2-5; D may be TRBD2 (5 bases). The CDR3 length is 14 residues. Germline lookup yields CDR1 SNHLY and CDR2 FYNNEI. Written as DNA, the CDR3 is TGTGCCAGCAGGACACTAGGGCGGGCGGAGAACCAGTACTTC. Its translation is CASRTLGRAENQYF.

At least ten counts were recorded for this clonotype. This CDR3 reads CSDVRDGRGSEQFF. The DNA for the CDR3 is TGCAGTGATGTGCGTGACGGGAGGGGGAGTGAGCAGTTCTTC. The chain combines TRBV20-1 with TRBJ2-1; TRBD2 matches 8 bases. The trim removed 7 bases at V and 9 bases at J, leaving 14 bases unmatched. Per germline, CDR1 DFQATT and CDR2 SNEGSKA (reference sequence). The CDR3 totals 14 residues.

There are many counts of this clonotype. The rearrangement joins TRBV5-1 to TRBJ2-1; D is undetermined. Per germline, CDR1 SGHRS and CDR2 YFSETQ. With 4 bases removed from V and 8 bases from J, the gap between germline ends came to 10 bases. CDR3 length: 12 amino acids. In DNA, the CDR3 is TGCGCCAGCAGCAAAACTTTGGATGAGCAGTTCTTC. Translation: CASSKTLDEQFF.

In this sample, this clonotype turned up many times. This chain links TRBV7-8 with TRBJ1-2; D not resolved. This CDR3 is 15 amino acids long. V lost 5 bases and J lost 3, with 16 bases in between. From germline, CDR1 is SGHVS and CDR2 FQNEAQ. Here the CDR3 reads CASSRRVMKDYGYTF. CDR3 coding DNA: TGTGCCAGCAGCCGCCGGGTAATGAAGGACTATGGCTACACCTTC.

In this sample, this clonotype turned up many times. The rearrangement uses TRBV2 and TRBJ1-6; D not resolved. CDR1 is SNHLY and CDR2 is FYNNEI in the germline V gene. The CDR3 loop spans 14 amino acids. Trimming shortened V by 6 bases and J by 5 bases, and 11 bases separated the two germline ends. The CDR3 region is CASRALPDNSPLHF. For the CDR3, the DNA is TGTGCCAGCAGGGCCCTCCCCGATAATTCACCCCTCCACTTT.

In its sample, this clonotype was seen many times. The CDR3: CASSSNPGQPQHF. In DNA form, the CDR3 reads TGTGCCAGCTCTTCAAACCCCGGCCAGCCCCAGCATTTT. This sequence joins TRBV5-5 and TRBJ1-5; D gene unclear. CDR1 is SGHKS and CDR2 is YYEKEE in the germline V gene (reference sequence). CDR3 length: 13 amino acids. V was clipped by 7 bases and J by 7 bases, with 15 bases between them.

Ten or more counts support this clonotype. The chain uses TRBV7-2 and TRBJ2-6; 13 nucleotides align to TRBD2. V gave up 2 bases and J gave up 2 bases; unmatched junction bases: 6. CDR1 SGHTA and CDR2 FQGNSA come from the germline V gene. The CDR3 has 19 residues. The CDR3 loop reads CASSLSFTSGRAGANVLTF. For the CDR3, the DNA is TGTGCCAGCAGCTTAAGTTTTACTAGCGGGAGGGCTGGGGCCAACGTCCTGACTTTC.

In this sample, this clonotype turned up many times. This chain uses TRBV5-8 with TRBJ1-5; possible D gene TRBD1, 5 bases. Germline CDR1 reads SGHTS; CDR2 reads YDEGEE. The V gene lost 1 base and the J gene lost 6 bases, with 14 bases spanning the gap. The CDR3 spans 15 residues. The CDR3 nucleotides read TGTGCCAGCAGCTTGCGTCTAGGGGCGGGTCAGCCCCAGCATTTT. Protein: CASSLRLGAGQPQHF. Together with reference TRBV5-8 and TRBJ1-5, the CDR3 gives the full variable domain: EAGVTQSPTHLIKTRGQQATLRCSPISGHTSVYWYQQALGLGLQFLLWYDEGEERNRGNFPPRFSGRQFPNYSSELNVNALELEDSALYLCASSLRLGAGQPQHFGDGTRLSIL.

The sample holds many counts of this clonotype. The chain employs TRBV11-3 and TRBJ1-4; the D is unclear. The CDR3 contains 12 residues. Looked up from germline, CDR1 is SGHNT and CDR2 is YENEEA. The germline V and J ends were trimmed by 1 base and 6 bases, with 3 bases remaining between them. The CDR3: CASSLVDEKLFF. The CDR3 nucleotides are TGTGCCAGCAGCTTAGTCGATGAAAAACTGTTTTTT.

This clonotype was detected many times. J is TRBJ1-5 and V is TRBV6-5; TRBD1 matches at 10 bases. V was pared by 4 bases and J by 2 bases, with 17 bases of the junction left unmatched. CDR1 and CDR2 from the germline V gene are MNHEY and SVGAGI. The CDR3 is 20 amino acids. The CDR3 coding sequence is TGTGCCAGCAGTTCCCTGGGGTCGGGACAGGGGAAAGGTCGCAATCAGCCCCAGCATTTT. Its protein is CASSSLGSGQGKGRNQPQHF.

At least ten counts were recorded for this clonotype. The chain joins TRBV4-2 to TRBJ2-1; no reliable D call. Per the germline V gene, CDR1 is LGHNA and CDR2 is YNFKEQ. Trimming left V 2 bases short and J 6 bases short, with 5 bases between. There are 12 residues in the CDR3. Written as DNA, the CDR3 is TGTGCCAGCAGCCAAAGTGGCAATGAGCAGTTCTTC. The encoded protein is CASSQSGNEQFF.

This clonotype was detected only a few times. The chain couples TRBV10-3 to TRBJ2-3, with D maybe TRBD2 (6 bases). Trimming removed 6 bases from V and 1 base from J, with 20 bases in between. The CDR3 length is 17 residues. CDR1 and CDR2 (germline): ENHRY, SYGVKD. CDR3 residues: CAIRGGADNRGTDTQYF. For the CDR3, the DNA is TGTGCCATCAGGGGCGGGGCGGACAACAGAGGCACAGATACGCAGTATTTT.

This clonotype was detected ten times or more. CDR3 amino acids: CSPTWGGGYNEQFF. CDR3 DNA sequence: TGCAGCCCGACATGGGGAGGCGGCTACAATGAGCAGTTCTTC. The chain recombines TRBV20-1 with TRBJ2-1; perhaps TRBD2 as D (6 bases). The CDR3 has 14 residues. Germline V CDR1 and CDR2: DFQATT, SNEGSKA (reference sequence).

This clonotype was recorded at least ten times. The CDR3 region is CASSLSTGREQYF. The CDR3 DNA follows: TGTGCCAGCAGCCTTTCGACAGGGCGCGAGCAGTACTTC. This rearrangement joins TRBV7-9 to TRBJ2-7; 7 positions agree with TRBD1. This CDR3 region has 13 residues. CDR1 and CDR2 from the germline V gene are SEHNR and FQNEAQ (reference sequence). Trimming removed 5 bases from V and 6 bases from J; junction bases left unmatched: 7.

This clonotype was seen only a few times. This sequence may be a read error, since a much larger clone differs from it by one base. The chain joins TRBV29-1 to TRBJ1-5; D unresolved. The CDR3 totals 12 residues. From germline, CDR1 is SQVTM and CDR2 ANQGSEA. The CDR3: CSVVEGNQPQNF. DNA for the CDR3: TGCAGCGTTGTCGAAGGTAATCAGCCCCAGAATTTT.

The table lists this clonotype with many counts. The chain carries TRBV6-5 and TRBJ2-5, with D uncertain. The CDR3 length is 16 residues. Germline V gene lookup returns CDR1 MNHEY and CDR2 SVGAGI. Trimming left V 5 bases short and J 2 bases short, with 18 bases between. In DNA, the CDR3 is TGTGCCAGCAGTCCAACCTACGGACGACGACAAGAGACCCAGTACTTC. It encodes CASSPTYGRRQETQYF.

Many counts were recorded for this clonotype. This chain joins TRBV29-1 and TRBJ1-5; TRBD1 might be the D (6 bases). V gave up 5 bases and J gave up 2 bases, with 13 bases separating them. Germline CDR1 is SQVTM and CDR2 is ANQGSEA. The CDR3 length is 14 residues. The CDR3 nucleotides are TGCAGCGTTTCCACAGGGAATGGCAATCAGCCCCAGCATTTT. Its translation: CSVSTGNGNQPQHF.

Comments on this clonotype: A much larger clone sits a single nucleotide away, making a read error possible. The V and J genes are TRBV20-1 and TRBJ2-1, with D possibly called TRBD1 or TRBD2 (5 bases each). Germline V gene lookup returns CDR1 DFQATT and CDR2 SNEGSKA (reference sequence). This CDR3 comprises 12 residues. Here the CDR3 reads CSDRNDWDEQFF. DNA of the CDR3: TGCAGTGATAGAAACGACTGGGACGAGCAGTTCTTC.

This clonotype was recorded at least ten times. The rearrangement joins TRBV5-1 to TRBJ2-5, with D possibly being TRBD1 (6 bases). Germline V lookup: CDR1 SGHRS, CDR2 YFSETQ. The V end was cut by 1 base, the J end by 3 bases, with 16 bases between. This CDR3 spans 16 amino acids. CDR3: CASSLLWGHSEETQYF. As DNA, the CDR3 is TGCGCCAGCAGCTTGCTTTGGGGGCACTCTGAAGAGACCCAGTACTTC.